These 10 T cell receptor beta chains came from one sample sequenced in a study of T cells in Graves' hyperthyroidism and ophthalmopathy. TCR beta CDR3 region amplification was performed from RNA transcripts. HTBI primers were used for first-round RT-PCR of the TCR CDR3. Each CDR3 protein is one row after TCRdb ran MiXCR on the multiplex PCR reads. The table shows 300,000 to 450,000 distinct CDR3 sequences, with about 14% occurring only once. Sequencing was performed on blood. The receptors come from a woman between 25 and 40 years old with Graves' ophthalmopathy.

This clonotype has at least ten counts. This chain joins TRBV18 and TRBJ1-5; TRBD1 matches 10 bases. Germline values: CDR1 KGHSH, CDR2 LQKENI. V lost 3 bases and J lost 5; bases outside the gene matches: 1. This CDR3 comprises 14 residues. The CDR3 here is CASSPGQGYQPQHF. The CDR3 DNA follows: TGTGCCAGCTCACCGGGACAGGGGTATCAGCCCCAGCATTTT.

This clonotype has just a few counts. CDR3 nucleotide sequence: TGTGCCAGCAGTTTATGGGGGGCCTACAATGAGCAGTTCTTC. It yields the protein CASSLWGAYNEQFF. The genes are TRBV27 and TRBJ2-1; D may be TRBD2 (6 bases). Trimming pared 1 base from V and 2 bases from J, leaving 6 bases between. The CDR3 is 14 residues long. From germline, CDR1 is MNHEY and CDR2 SMNVEV (reference sequence).

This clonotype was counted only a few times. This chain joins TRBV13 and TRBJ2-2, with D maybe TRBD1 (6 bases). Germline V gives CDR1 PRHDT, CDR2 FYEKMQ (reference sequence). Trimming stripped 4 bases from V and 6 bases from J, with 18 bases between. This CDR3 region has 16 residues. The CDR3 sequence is CASSYQQGGYSGELFF. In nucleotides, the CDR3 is TGTGCCAGCAGCTACCAACAGGGCGGTTATTCCGGGGAGCTGTTTTTT. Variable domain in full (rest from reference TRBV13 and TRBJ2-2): AAGVIQSPRHLIKEKRETATLKCYPIPRHDTVYWYQQGPGQDPQFLISFYEKMQSDKGSIPDRFSAQQFSDYHSELNMSSLELGDSALYFCASSYQQGGYSGELFFGEGSRLTVL.

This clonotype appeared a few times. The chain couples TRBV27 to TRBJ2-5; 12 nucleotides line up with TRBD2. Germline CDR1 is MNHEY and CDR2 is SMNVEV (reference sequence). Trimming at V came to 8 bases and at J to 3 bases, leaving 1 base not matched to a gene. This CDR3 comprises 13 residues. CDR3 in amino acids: CASWTSGKETQYF. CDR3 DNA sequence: TGTGCCAGCTGGACTAGCGGGAAAGAGACCCAGTACTTC.

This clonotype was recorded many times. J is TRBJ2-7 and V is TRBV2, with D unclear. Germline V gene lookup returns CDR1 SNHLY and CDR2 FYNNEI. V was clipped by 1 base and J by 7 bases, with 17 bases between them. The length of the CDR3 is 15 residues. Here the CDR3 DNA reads TGTGCCAGCAGTGAAGGCTCTCGGCTCTCTTATGAGCAGTACTTC. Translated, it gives CASSEGSRLSYEQYF.

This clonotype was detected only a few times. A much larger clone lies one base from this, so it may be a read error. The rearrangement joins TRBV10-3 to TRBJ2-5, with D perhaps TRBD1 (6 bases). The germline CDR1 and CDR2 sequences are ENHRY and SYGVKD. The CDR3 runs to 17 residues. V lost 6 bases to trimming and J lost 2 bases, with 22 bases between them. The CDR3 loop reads CAISGQQGITIQETQYF. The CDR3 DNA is TGTGCCATCAGCGGACAACAGGGTATCACAATACAAGAGACCCAGTACTTC.

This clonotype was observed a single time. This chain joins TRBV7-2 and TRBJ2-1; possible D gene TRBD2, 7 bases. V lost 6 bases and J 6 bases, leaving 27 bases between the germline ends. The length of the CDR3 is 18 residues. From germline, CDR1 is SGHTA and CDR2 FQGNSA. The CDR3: CASSSAALGGGLSNEQFF. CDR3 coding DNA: TGTGCCAGCAGTTCGGCCGCCCTCGGCGGGGGCCTAAGCAATGAGCAGTTCTTC.

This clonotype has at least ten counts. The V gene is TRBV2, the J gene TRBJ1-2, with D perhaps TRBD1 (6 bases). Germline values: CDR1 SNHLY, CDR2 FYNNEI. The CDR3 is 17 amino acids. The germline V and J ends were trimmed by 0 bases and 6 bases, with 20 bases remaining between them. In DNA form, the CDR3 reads TGTGCCAGCAGTGAAGCCGTAGACTTTAACAGGGAAGATGGCTACACCTTC. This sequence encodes CASSEAVDFNREDGYTF.

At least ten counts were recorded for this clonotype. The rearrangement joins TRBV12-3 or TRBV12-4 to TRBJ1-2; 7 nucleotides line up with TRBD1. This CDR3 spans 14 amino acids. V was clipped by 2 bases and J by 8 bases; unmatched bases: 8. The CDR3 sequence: CASSLPGTEGGYTF. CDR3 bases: TGTGCCAGCAGTTTACCCGGGACAGAGGGGGGCTACACCTTC.

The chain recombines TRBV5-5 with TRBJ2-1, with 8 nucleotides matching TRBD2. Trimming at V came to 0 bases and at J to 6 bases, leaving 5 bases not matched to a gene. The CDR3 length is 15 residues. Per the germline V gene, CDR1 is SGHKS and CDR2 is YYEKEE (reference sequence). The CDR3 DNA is TGTGCCAGCAGCTTGGCGGGGGGGCCTTCCAATGAGCAGTTCTTC. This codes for CASSLAGGPSNEQFF.